Sequencing of this T cell receptor (beta chain) was carried out in a study of blood T cell repertoires in COVID-19. Generated by immunoSEQ multiplex PCR, the TCRdb table keeps only in-frame clones and is missing some. The sample contains over 70,000 clones, roughly 78% of which appear only once. V gave up 1 base and J gave up 8 bases, with 15 bases separating them. CDR1 is SGHRS, CDR2 YFSETQ, per germline. The CDR3 spans 15 residues. Sequenced sample: peripheral blood. V is TRBV5-1 and J is TRBJ1-4, with a possible D match to TRBD1 (5 bases). The sequence was obtained from a man in his 60s with acute or convalescent COVID-19. The DNA of the CDR3 is TGCGCCAGCAGCTTGCAATTCCAGGGAGGGGAAAAACTGTTTTTT. The encoded protein is CASSLQFQGGEKLFF.